This T cell receptor (beta chain) originates from a study of cytomegalovirus exposure and HLA in healthy donors. Germline loops: CDR1 SEHNR, CDR2 FQNEAQ (reference sequence). The CDR3 has 12 amino acids. The V and J ends lost 5 bases and 3 bases respectively, with 6 bases between them. The PCR was carried out with 60 Vbeta primers and 13 Jbeta primers. This table comes from immunoSEQ multiplex PCR, and its TCRdb copy is limited to in-frame clones, with some not included. The table shows around 160,000 clones, with around 75% occurring only once. The study, taken as a whole, reports: An assumption of roughly uniform sequencing depth across donors underlay the presence/absence analyses. The study put 160 or so TCR beta chains on its list as cytomegalovirus-associated.

This clone came up once. Antigen specificity is unknown. The chain uses TRBV7-9 and TRBJ2-3; D gene uncertain. Sequencing was done on a sample of PBMCs. This TCR was sampled from a man between 18 and 29 years old in good health and CMV-seropositive. The CDR3 region has the DNA TGTGCCAGCAGCCTTGAGACAGATACGCAGTATTTT. Its translation: CASSLETDTQYF.